The 25 T cell receptor beta chains below were found in one sample sequenced in a study of metastatic and nonmetastatic thyroid tumors. TCRdb re-analyzed the PCR reads through MiXCR. The sample has about 40,000 clones, around 28% seen once. Among the patients, none had received any treatment before thyroid surgery. Sample: blood. Every receptor here comes from a male donor with papillary thyroid cancer or a benign thyroid nodule (not recorded which). Some clones in this sample may be carry-over from other donors' samples.

With respect to this clone: One junction end disagrees with the germline gene, perhaps due to a read error. V usage is TRBV3-1 and J usage is TRBJ2-1; 8 bases align to TRBD2. Per germline, CDR1 LGHDT and CDR2 YNNKEL (reference sequence). The CDR3 loop spans 15 amino acids. CDR3 protein: CAISQAGGPGNEQFF. CDR3 in DNA: TGTGCCATCAGCCAGGCGGGAGGTCCCGGCAATGAGCAGTTCTTC.

Turning to this clone: One end of the junction fails to match germline, which may point to a read error. V and J are TRBV6-4 and TRBJ2-6; D is undetermined. Germline V CDR1 and CDR2: MRHNA, SNTAGT. CDR3 length: 16 residues. The CDR3 is CASIDGPSSGSNVLTF. The CDR3 region has the DNA TGTGCCAGCATTGACGGACCCAGCTCTGGGTCCAACGTCCTGACTTTC.

Ten or more counts support this clone. The chain combines TRBV9 with TRBJ1-2; D unresolved. Germline V CDR1 and CDR2: SGDLS, YYNGEE. The CDR3 totals 13 residues. V gave up 0 bases and J gave up 1 base, with 4 bases separating them. The CDR3 DNA follows: TGTGCCAGCAGCGTAGGTAATAACTATGGCTACACCTTC. It specifies CASSVGNNYGYTF.

This clone has at least ten counts. The gene calls are TRBV28 and TRBJ2-5; no clear D. V lost 1 base to trimming and J lost 0 bases, with 9 bases between them. This CDR3 comprises 15 residues. The germline V gene has CDR1 MDHEN and CDR2 SYDVKM. For the CDR3, the DNA is TGTGCCAGCAGTTTATCCCACGGCCACCAAGAGACCCAGTACTTC. This sequence encodes CASSLSHGHQETQYF. Based on the CDR3 plus reference TRBV28 and TRBJ2-5, the full variable domain is DVKVTQSSRYLVKRTGEKVFLECVQDMDHENMFWYRQDPGLGLRLIYFSYDVKMKEKGDIPEGYSVSREKKERFSLILESASTNQTSMYLCASSLSHGHQETQYFGPGTRLLVL.

Many counts were recorded for this clone. V usage is TRBV28 and J usage is TRBJ1-4, with D unclear. The CDR3 has 15 residues. Germline V CDR1 and CDR2: MDHEN, SYDVKM. Trimming took 8 bases from V and 0 from J, leaving 13 bases between them. The CDR3 protein is CASQRPFATNEKLFF. The CDR3, as DNA: TGTGCCAGCCAACGACCCTTTGCAACTAATGAAAAACTGTTTTTT. The whole variable domain, remainder taken from reference TRBV28 and TRBJ1-4, is DVKVTQSSRYLVKRTGEKVFLECVQDMDHENMFWYRQDPGLGLRLIYFSYDVKMKEKGDIPEGYSVSREKKERFSLILESASTNQTSMYLCASQRPFATNEKLFFGSGTQLSVL.

This clone has a count of ten or more. The CDR3 reads CASSLAVAGKLFF. Written as DNA, the CDR3 is TGTGCCAGCAGTTTAGCGGTGGCAGGAAAACTGTTTTTT. The chain combines TRBV12-3 or TRBV12-4 with TRBJ1-4; unclear D gene. V was cut by 0 bases and J by 10 bases, with 9 bases left in between. The CDR3 totals 13 residues.

This clone has a count of ten or more. The V call is TRBV5-1, the J call TRBJ1-5; D unclear. V gave up 3 bases and J gave up 0 bases, with 13 bases separating them. Germline V gene sequence: CDR1 SGHRS, CDR2 YFSETQ. The CDR3 is 16 amino acids. The CDR3 DNA follows: TGCGCCAGCAGCTATCTCGGCCCCTATAGCAATCAGCCCCAGCATTTT. Translation gives CASSYLGPYSNQPQHF.

This clone was seen at least ten times. This could be a read error, since a much larger clone is one nucleotide away. The rearrangement uses TRBV28 and TRBJ2-1; TRBD2 agrees at 10 bases. V shed 5 bases, J shed 3 bases, and the junction held 7 bases outside the gene matches. The CDR3 totals 16 residues. Germline V CDR1 and CDR2: MDHEN, SYDVKM. CDR3 loop: CASSPSSGGVYNEQFF. For the CDR3, the DNA is TGTGCCAGCAGTCCTTCGAGCGGGGGGGTCTACAATGAGCAGTTCTTC.

Within the sample, this clone is medium-sized. This chain connects TRBV2 to TRBJ2-7; tentatively, D is TRBD1 (5 bases). V dropped 6 bases and J dropped 7 bases, with 22 bases sitting between them. This CDR3 is 15 amino acids long. CDR1 and CDR2 from the germline V gene are SNHLY and FYNNEI. The CDR3 region has the DNA TGTGCCAGCAGCCATGTTGGGGCGCCCCTGATGGAGCAGTACTTC. Its protein product is CASSHVGAPLMEQYF.

A few counts support this clone. This sequence joins TRBV7-6 and TRBJ2-3; TRBD1 is a possible D gene (5 bases). V was pared by 0 bases and J by 0 bases, with 7 bases between. The CDR3 is made up of 15 amino acids. Looked up from germline, CDR1 is SGHVS and CDR2 is FNYEAQ. CDR3 coding DNA: TGTGCCAGCAGCTTAGCAGGGGCTAGCACAGATACGCAGTATTTT. This translates into CASSLAGASTDTQYF.

Concerning this clone itself: The DNA is omitted, as the CDR3 cannot be located on it reliably, and the CDR3 follows TCRdb's listing. This sequence joins TRBV29-1 and TRBJ1-2; the DNA was not used to check the table's D call, TRBD1. The CDR3 is 13 residues long, counting both termini. The germline CDR1 and CDR2 sequences are SQVTM and ANQGSEA. The CDR3 here is CGVERGSYYGCTF.

This clone is judged medium-sized. This chain links TRBV6-1 with TRBJ2-1; 7 positions agree with TRBD1. The junction had 11 bases not matched to a gene; V was cut back by 4 bases and J by 8 bases. From germline, CDR1 is MNHNS and CDR2 SASEGT. The length of the CDR3 is 15 residues. The CDR3 loop is CASSGRQGSVDEQFF. The CDR3 DNA sequence: TGTGCCAGCAGTGGCCGACAGGGTTCCGTAGATGAGCAGTTCTTC.

The rearrangement links TRBV7-2 to TRBJ2-7; the D gene is possibly TRBD1 (6 bases). The germline gives CDR1 SGHTA, CDR2 FQGNSA. This CDR3 contains 14 residues. Trimming took off 3 bases at V and 1 base at J, with 10 bases between the two ends. This CDR3 is CASSFERGSYEQYF. DNA for the CDR3: TGTGCCAGCAGCTTCGAAAGGGGGTCCTACGAGCAGTACTTC.

V is TRBV20-1 and J is TRBJ2-7; 9 nucleotides line up with TRBD1. The V segment lost 1 base and the J segment 4 bases; nucleotides outside the gene matches: 8. The CDR3 is 15 residues long. From germline, CDR1 is DFQATT and CDR2 SNEGSKA (reference sequence). The chain's CDR3 is CSARAAGTGLYEQYF. CDR3 DNA: TGCAGTGCTAGAGCAGCCGGGACAGGGTTGTACGAGCAGTACTTC.

The table lists this clone with many counts. The chain combines TRBV10-1 with TRBJ2-1; D is uncertain. Trimming removed 8 bases at V and 7 bases at J, with 6 bases between. The germline V gene encodes CDR1 WNHNN and CDR2 SYGVQD (reference sequence). The CDR3 extends over 10 amino acids. The DNA of the CDR3 is TGCGCCAGCGGGGATAATGAGCAGTTCTTC. Translating gives CASGDNEQFF.

This clone was counted ten times or more. The V call is TRBV18, the J call TRBJ2-3, with a tentative D call TRBD2 (7 bases). The CDR3 has 16 amino acids. Trimming removed 2 bases from V and 3 bases from J, with 15 bases in between. Germline V gene data show CDR1 as KGHSH and CDR2 as LQKENI. CDR3 loop: CASSPRGGSSTDTQYF. CDR3 nucleotides: TGTGCCAGCTCACCAAGGGGGGGTTCAAGTACAGATACGCAGTATTTT.

This clone appeared many times. This chain connects TRBV5-1 to TRBJ2-7; 9 nucleotides agree with TRBD1. CDR3 length: 14 residues. Trimming cost V 6 bases and J 6 bases; bases outside gene matches: 10. Germline assignment: CDR1 SGHRS and CDR2 YFSETQ. The CDR3 spells CASNSNRGLSEQYF. The CDR3 DNA reads as TGCGCCAGCAACTCGAACAGGGGGCTAAGCGAGCAGTACTTC.

This clone was observed a handful of times. This may arise from a read error, as a much more abundant clone is one base away. This sample includes further DNA sequences coding for the same CDR3. This sequence joins TRBV3-1 and TRBJ2-7; D ambiguous. Germline V gene lookup returns CDR1 LGHDT and CDR2 YNNKEL (reference sequence). The CDR3 sequence is 14 residues long. The V gene lost 7 bases and the J gene lost 5 bases, with 18 bases spanning the gap. The CDR3 is CASIPVDGFDEQYF. In nucleotides, the CDR3 is TGTGCCAGCATTCCCGTAGACGGTTTCGACGAGCAGTACTTC.

This clone turned up a few times. This sequence joins TRBV24-1 and TRBJ2-1; D gene ambiguous. The ends were cut back, 8 bases at V and 7 bases at J, with 20 bases in the middle. Germline CDR1 KGHDR, CDR2 SFDVKD. This CDR3 has 15 amino acids. CDR3 loop: CATIDTHPTMNEQFF. The DNA of the CDR3 is TGTGCCACCATTGACACCCATCCCACTATGAATGAGCAGTTCTTC.

The rearrangement joins TRBV20-1 to TRBJ1-2, with TRBD1 identical over 7 bases. Germline V gene data show CDR1 as DFQATT and CDR2 as SNEGSKA (reference sequence). V gave up 1 base and J gave up 4 bases; unmatched junction bases: 6. CDR3 length: 14 residues. CDR3 sequence: CSARVSGTAYGYTF. CDR3 in DNA: TGCAGTGCTAGAGTTTCAGGGACAGCCTATGGCTACACCTTC.

The J gene is TRBJ2-3, the V gene TRBV12-3 or TRBV12-4; TRBD2 matches at 7 bases. The CDR3 consists of 16 residues. Trimming at V came to 0 bases and at J to 3 bases, leaving 6 bases not matched to a gene. In nucleotides, the CDR3 is TGTGCCAGCAGTTTAGCGCTGGGGGGGGGTACAGATACGCAGTATTTT. This sequence encodes CASSLALGGGTDTQYF.

The genes are TRBV9 and TRBJ1-3; maybe TRBD1 (6 bases). Germline CDR1 and CDR2: SGDLS and YYNGEE. V was cut by 0 bases and J by 1 base, with 11 bases left in between. This CDR3 is 16 amino acids long. CDR3 amino acids: CASSVVGGLSGNTIYF. The CDR3 DNA reads TGTGCCAGCAGCGTAGTGGGGGGGCTTTCTGGAAACACCATATATTTT. Variable domain in full (rest from reference TRBV9 and TRBJ1-3): DSGVTQTPKHLITATGQRVTLRCSPRSGDLSVYWYQQSLDQGLQFLIQYYNGEERAKGNILERFSAQQFPDLHSELNLSSLELGDSALYFCASSVVGGLSGNTIYFGEGSWLTVV.

Worth noting for this clone: The junction departs from the called germline gene at one end, perhaps through a read error. The gene calls are TRBV9 and TRBJ2-1; possibly TRBD2 for D (8 bases). The CDR3 has 15 residues. Germline V gives CDR1 SGDLS, CDR2 YYNGEE. CDR3 sequence (DNA): TGTGGCAGCAGCCTCGGGGGGGACAGCTACACTGAGCAGTTCTTC. This translates into CGSSLGGDSYTEQFF.

Notes on this clone: Relative to the germline gene, one junction end is altered; a read error may explain this. V and J are TRBV7-6 and TRBJ1-3; D might be TRBD1 (5 bases). Germline CDR1 SGHVS, CDR2 FNYEAQ. This CDR3 is built from 17 residues. Here the CDR3 reads CASSSVYRSKSGNIIYF. The CDR3 nucleotides read TGTGCCAGCAGCTCCGTATACAGGTCCAAATCTGGAAACATCATATATTTT.

The chain is built from TRBV18 and TRBJ1-1; 11 bases match TRBD1. V shed 4 bases and J 2 bases; nucleotides not matched to a gene: 3. The CDR3 has 15 residues. Germline loops: CDR1 KGHSH, CDR2 LQKENI. CDR3 bases: TGTGCCAGCTCACTTGGACAGGGGGCAAACACTGAAGCTTTCTTT. This translates into CASSLGQGANTEAFF.